This passage covers 18 T cell receptor beta chains from one sample sequenced in a study of radiation and T cells in renal cell carcinoma. Time point of the sample: blood 2 weeks post-SBRT. Treatment defined: 15 Gy SBRT to primary tumor, nephrectomy 4 weeks later. TCRdb's copy holds only in-frame clones and misses some; the assay was immunoSEQ multiplex PCR. The table includes about 130,000 clones, around nine tenths detected once. The source material was blood, sampled from a patient whose treatment included radiotherapy and nephrectomy. The receptor source for this set is a woman in her sixties or seventies with renal cell carcinoma.

This chain connects TRBV4-2 to TRBJ2-2; 8 bases line up with TRBD1. In germline, CDR1 is LGHNA, CDR2 YNFKEQ. The CDR3 covers 16 residues. The V gene end was trimmed by 3 bases and the J gene end by 0 bases; junction bases not matched to a gene: 3. The CDR3 DNA reads as TGTGCCAGCAGCCAGGGGACAGGCGCGAACACCGGGGAGCTGTTTTTT. Amino acid sequence: CASSQGTGANTGELFF.

This chain uses TRBV28 with TRBJ2-7, with D maybe TRBD1 (5 bases). This CDR3 comprises 14 residues. Germline assignment: CDR1 MDHEN and CDR2 SYDVKM. Trimming pared 2 bases from V and 9 bases from J, leaving 17 bases between. This CDR3 is CASSLVTVVLGQYF. The CDR3 DNA reads as TGTGCCAGCAGTTTAGTGACAGTGGTGTTGGGGCAGTACTTC. Full variable domain (rest looked up from reference TRBV28 and TRBJ2-7): DVKVTQSSRYLVKRTGEKVFLECVQDMDHENMFWYRQDPGLGLRLIYFSYDVKMKEKGDIPEGYSVSREKKERFSLILESASTNQTSMYLCASSLVTVVLGQYFGPGTRLTVT.

This chain joins TRBV9 and TRBJ1-5; tentatively, D is TRBD1 (5 bases). Trimming cost V 3 bases and J 0 bases, with 16 bases left between them. This CDR3 region has 17 residues. Per germline, CDR1 SGDLS and CDR2 YYNGEE. The CDR3 DNA follows: TGTGCCAGCAGCGGAGGGGACGGATTTATTAGCAATCAGCCCCAGCATTTT. This encodes CASSGGDGFISNQPQHF.

This clone came up once. J is TRBJ1-3 and V is TRBV5-1; the match to TRBD1 covers 7 bases. Looked up from germline, CDR1 is SGHRS and CDR2 is YFSETQ. The CDR3 length is 16 residues. Trimming took 5 bases from V and 2 from J; bases not matched to a gene: 10. This CDR3 reads CASSITGVVTGNTIYF. The CDR3 DNA follows: TGCGCCAGCAGTATAACAGGGGTCGTCACTGGAAACACCATATATTTT.

V usage is TRBV5-1 and J usage is TRBJ1-6; no firm D call. The CDR3 is made up of 17 amino acids. Trimming removed 0 bases at V and 7 bases at J, with 17 bases between. Germline CDR1 and CDR2: SGHRS and YFSETQ. The CDR3 DNA is TGCGCCAGCAGCTTGGGAGGTGGTTTGGGTCCCAATTCACCCCTCCACTTT. Protein product: CASSLGGGLGPNSPLHF.

The chain combines TRBV7-2 with TRBJ1-6, with a weak D call TRBD1 (5 bases). Trimming removed 4 bases at V and 5 bases at J, with 12 bases between. CDR3 length: 15 amino acids. Germline assignment: CDR1 SGHTA and CDR2 FQGNSA. The CDR3 here is CASSSLGLNNSPLHF. CDR3 bases: TGTGCCAGCAGCTCCCTGGGACTGAATAATTCACCCCTCCACTTT.

This clone was picked up a small number of times. This chain uses TRBV27 with TRBJ1-1; possibly TRBD1 for D (5 bases). The CDR3 extends over 13 amino acids. The germline CDR1 and CDR2 sequences are MNHEY and SMNVEV (reference sequence). The V end was cut by 2 bases, the J end by 8 bases, with 12 bases between. The CDR3 DNA reads as TGTGCCAGCAGTTTACGGGACGGGTGGGAAGCTTTCTTT. As protein: CASSLRDGWEAFF.

The chain carries TRBV4-1 and TRBJ2-4; 7 bases are shared with TRBD2. Germline V gene lookup returns CDR1 MGHRA and CDR2 YSYEKL. The V segment lost 3 bases and the J segment 6 bases; nucleotides outside the gene matches: 8. The CDR3 is 15 amino acids. The CDR3 loop is CASSQVGEGRNIQYF. Written as DNA, the CDR3 is TGCGCCAGCAGCCAGGTAGGGGAGGGAAGAAACATTCAGTACTTC.

V is TRBV6-5 and J is TRBJ1-2; D is unclear. The V gene's germline CDR1 is MNHEY and CDR2 SVGAGI. The CDR3 is made up of 12 amino acids. The V and J ends lost 4 bases and 8 bases respectively, with 11 bases between them. The chain's CDR3 is CASSSPRMGYTF. For the CDR3, the DNA is TGTGCCAGCAGTTCCCCCAGGATGGGCTACACCTTC.

The chain combines TRBV7-9 with TRBJ2-1, with 10 bases aligning to TRBD2. Trimming took 3 bases from V and 6 from J; bases not matched to a gene: 8. CDR1 and CDR2 (germline): SEHNR, FQNEAQ (reference sequence). The CDR3 covers 16 residues. The CDR3: CASSLLAGAPSNEQFF. As DNA, the CDR3 is TGTGCCAGCAGCTTGCTAGCGGGGGCCCCTTCCAATGAGCAGTTCTTC.

The chain carries TRBV7-2 and TRBJ2-1; D may correspond to TRBD1 or TRBD2 (6 bases each). V lost 4 bases to trimming and J lost 7 bases, with 20 bases between them. The CDR3 contains 16 residues. The germline gives CDR1 SGHTA, CDR2 FQGNSA. CDR3 bases: TGTGCCAGCAGCTCCCCGGGACCTCGAGGGGGGAATGAGCAGTTCTTC. It translates to CASSSPGPRGGNEQFF.

The V and J genes are TRBV11-2 and TRBJ1-1, with TRBD1 identical over 12 bases. The CDR3 sequence is 14 residues long. J was trimmed by 1 base and V by 10 bases; bases with no gene match: 4. The V gene's germline CDR1 is SGHAT and CDR2 FQNNGV. As DNA, the CDR3 is TGTGCCACCGGGGACAGGGGGCGGAACACTGAAGCTTTCTTT. It translates to CATGDRGRNTEAFF.

The genes are TRBV27 and TRBJ2-5; the match to TRBD1 covers 8 bases. The CDR3 runs 15 residues. Germline values: CDR1 MNHEY, CDR2 SMNVEV (reference sequence). V gave up 6 bases and J gave up 4 bases; unmatched junction bases: 10. The chain's CDR3 is CASRSIQGALETQYF. For the CDR3, the DNA is TGTGCCAGCAGGTCGATCCAGGGGGCCCTAGAGACCCAGTACTTC.

The sample holds one count of this clone. The rearrangement links TRBV14 to TRBJ2-5; TRBD2 matches 7 bases. The CDR3 spans 15 residues. V lost 0 bases to trimming and J lost 3 bases; unmatched junction nucleotides: 4. Per germline, CDR1 SGHDN and CDR2 FVKESK. The CDR3 bases are TGTGCCAGCAGCCAAGAGTGGGGAGGGGAAGAGACCCAGTACTTC. This codes for CASSQEWGGEETQYF.

The rearrangement joins TRBV9 to TRBJ2-7; the D gene could be TRBD1 or TRBD2 (5 bases each). The CDR3 is 15 residues long. Germline V lookup: CDR1 SGDLS, CDR2 YYNGEE. Trimming took off 3 bases at V and 1 base at J, with 14 bases between the two ends. CDR3 amino acids: CASSALGDGSYEQYF. The CDR3 DNA sequence: TGTGCCAGCAGCGCCCTGGGGGACGGATCCTACGAGCAGTACTTC. The full variable domain, completed using reference TRBV9 and TRBJ2-7, is DSGVTQTPKHLITATGQRVTLRCSPRSGDLSVYWYQQSLDQGLQFLIQYYNGEERAKGNILERFSAQQFPDLHSELNLSSLELGDSALYFCASSALGDGSYEQYFGPGTRLTVT.

The chain joins TRBV10-3 to TRBJ2-1; a weak D match, TRBD1 (6 bases). Trimming pared 1 base from V and 10 bases from J, leaving 8 bases between. The germline V gene encodes CDR1 ENHRY and CDR2 SYGVKD. The CDR3 totals 12 residues. The CDR3 region has the DNA TGTGCCATCAGTGAGTTGGGGACAGAGCAGTTCTTC. Protein sequence: CAISELGTEQFF.

The gene calls are TRBV2 and TRBJ2-6, with 7 bases matching TRBD1. CDR3 length: 15 amino acids. After removal of 7 bases from V and 1 base from J, the junction contained 4 bases not matched to a gene. Germline V gene sequence: CDR1 SNHLY, CDR2 FYNNEI. The CDR3 loop reads CASKIQGSGANVLTF. The CDR3 nucleotides are TGTGCCAGCAAGATACAGGGGTCTGGGGCCAACGTCCTGACTTTC.

V usage is TRBV2 and J usage is TRBJ2-7; TRBD1 is a possible D gene (6 bases). The CDR3 has 13 amino acids. V shed 5 bases and J shed 2 bases, with 10 bases lying between them. CDR1 is SNHLY, CDR2 FYNNEI, per germline. CDR3: CASSTGPAYEQYF. In DNA form, the CDR3 reads TGTGCCAGCAGTACAGGGCCAGCCTACGAGCAGTACTTC.